The text below deals with one T cell receptor beta chain. Samples underwent the assay at deep level. This table comes from immunoSEQ multiplex PCR, and its TCRdb copy is limited to in-frame clones, with some not included. The sample has over a million clones; about 75% are singletons. The entry originates in a study of shared clonotypes between healthy human individuals. Losses at the gene ends were 8 bases for V and 5 bases for J; bases not matched to a gene: 8. Per the germline V gene, CDR1 is KGHSH and CDR2 is LQKENI. CDR3 size: 15 residues. Into CD45RA+ naive and CD45RA-negative memory subsets, the CD4+ cells were split.

The receptor comes from a young man in good health. This chain joins TRBV18 and TRBJ2-7, with 14 nucleotides matching TRBD2. Sequencing used memory CD4+ T cells sorted from blood. Subset described: CD45RA-negative fraction. The CDR3 sequence is CASHTGTSGGHEQYF. The CDR3 DNA follows: TGTGCCAGCCATACCGGGACTAGCGGGGGCCACGAGCAGTACTTC. Looking up the rest from reference TRBV18 and TRBJ2-7 gives the full variable domain: NAGVMQNPRHLVRRRGQEARLRCSPMKGHSHVYWYRQLPEEGLKFMVYLQKENIIDESGMPKERFSAEFPKEGPSILRIQQVVRGDSAAYFCASHTGTSGGHEQYFGPGTRLTVT.